This TCR beta chain was captured by sequencing in a study of T cells in localized non-small cell lung cancer. Worth noting for this clone: Its antigen is still unknown.

Some clones are missing from TCRdb's copy, which holds only in-frame ones; the method was immunoSEQ multiplex PCR. The table lists around 26,000 clones, 80% to 95% of them singletons. This CDR3 has 15 residues. Germline-derived CDR1 and CDR2 are MDHEN and SYDVKM. Trimming took 6 bases from V and 2 from J, leaving 15 bases between them. Study-wide findings and caveats: Appearing in adjacent lung were a median about 50 of the top 100 tumor clones. Clonality peaked in uninvolved adjacent lung rather than tumor. Heterogeneity stays possible, as sequencing covered only one tumor region. Longer overall survival accompanied higher blood T cell density.

The receptor was isolated from a woman aged 40-70 years with stage I lung adenocarcinoma. V is TRBV28 and J is TRBJ2-3; D could derive from TRBD1 or TRBD2 (5 bases each). Source: peripheral blood, taken before any cancer treatment. The CDR3 spells CASRSPRDPTDTQYF. The CDR3 DNA reads TGTGCCAGCAGATCCCCCCGGGACCCCACAGATACGCAGTATTTT.